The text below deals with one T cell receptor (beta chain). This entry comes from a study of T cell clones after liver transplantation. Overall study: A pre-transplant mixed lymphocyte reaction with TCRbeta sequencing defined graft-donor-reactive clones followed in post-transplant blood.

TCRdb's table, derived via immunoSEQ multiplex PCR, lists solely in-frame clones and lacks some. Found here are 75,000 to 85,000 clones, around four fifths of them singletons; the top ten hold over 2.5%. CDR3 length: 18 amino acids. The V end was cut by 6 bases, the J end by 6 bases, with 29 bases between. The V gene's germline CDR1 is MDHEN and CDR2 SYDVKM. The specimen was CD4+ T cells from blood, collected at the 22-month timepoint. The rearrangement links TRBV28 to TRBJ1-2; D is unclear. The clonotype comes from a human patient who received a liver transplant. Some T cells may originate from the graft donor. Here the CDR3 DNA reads TGTGCCAGCAGCTCAGCCCCGGGGTCGAGGAAGGTCCAGCATGGCTACACCTTC. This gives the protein CASSSAPGSRKVQHGYTF.